These 18 T cell receptor beta chains came from one sample sequenced in a study of T cells after yellow fever vaccination. TCRdb re-analysed the 5' RACE reads in MiXCR, keeping a single row per CDR3 protein. The data hold 150,000 or so distinct CDR3 sequences, with roughly 9% observed a single time. Material: CD8+ T cells sorted from PBMCs, obtained 45 days after the yellow fever booster vaccination. Receptors were obtained from a man aged 18 to 29 who received the YFV17D yellow fever vaccine.

The chain recombines TRBV2 with TRBJ2-3; D gene ambiguous. This CDR3 is built from 19 residues. Germline loops: CDR1 SNHLY, CDR2 FYNNEI. V was clipped by 4 bases and J by 5 bases, with 28 bases between them. CDR3 sequence reads: CASSGSRAVRARKGDTQYF. The DNA of the CDR3 is TGTGCCAGCAGTGGCAGTCGGGCAGTACGGGCGAGAAAAGGAGATACGCAGTATTTT. Together with reference TRBV2 and TRBJ2-3, the CDR3 gives the full variable domain: EPEVTQTPSHQVTQMGQEVILRCVPISNHLYFYWYRQILGQKVEFLVSFYNNEISEKSEIFDDQFSVERPDGSNFTLKIRSTKLEDSAMYFCASSGSRAVRARKGDTQYFGPGTRLTVL.

This clonotype was seen a few times. This rearrangement joins TRBV5-5 to TRBJ1-6, with TRBD1 as a possible D gene (6 bases). With 3 bases removed from V and 6 bases from J, the gap between germline ends came to 7 bases. CDR1 is SGHKS, CDR2 YYEKEE, per germline (reference sequence). The CDR3 has 13 amino acids. CDR3 amino acids: CASSYRANSPLHF. The CDR3 DNA reads TGTGCCAGCAGCTACAGGGCTAATTCACCCCTCCACTTT. Supplemented by reference TRBV5-5 and TRBJ1-6, the full variable domain reads DAGVTQSPTHLIKTRGQQVTLRCSPISGHKSVSWYQQVLGQGPQFIFQYYEKEERGRGNFPDRFSARQFPNYSSELNVNALLLGDSALYLCASSYRANSPLHFGNGTRLTVT.

The J gene is TRBJ1-1, the V gene TRBV20-1; TRBD1 matches 7 bases. The trim removed 7 bases at V and 5 bases at J, leaving 19 bases unmatched. Germline CDR1 and CDR2: DFQATT and SNEGSKA (reference sequence). The CDR3 runs 16 residues. Here the CDR3 DNA reads TGCAGTGTCTGGGTGGGACAGAGGACAGAGGGGACTGAAGCTTTCTTT. Translated, it gives CSVWVGQRTEGTEAFF.

This clonotype was counted a few times. The chain combines TRBV27 with TRBJ2-3, with TRBD2 matching over 9 bases. V trimming: 7 bases; J trimming: 2 bases; junction bases outside the gene matches: 7. CDR3 size: 15 residues. CDR1 and CDR2 from the germline V gene are MNHEY and SMNVEV (reference sequence). CDR3 loop: CASTLLAGVTDTQYF. The CDR3 coding sequence is TGTGCCAGCACCCTATTAGCGGGGGTCACAGATACGCAGTATTTT.

The chain employs TRBV7-2 and TRBJ1-5; the D gene is possibly TRBD1 (6 bases). V lost 1 base, J lost 3 bases, and 10 bases lay in between. Germline V gene lookup returns CDR1 SGHTA and CDR2 FQGNSA. This CDR3 contains 15 residues. The DNA for the CDR3 is TGTGCCAGCAGCTTAGGACAGGTTTTCAATCAGCCCCAGCATTTT. Protein product: CASSLGQVFNQPQHF. Drawing the rest from reference TRBV7-2 and TRBJ1-5, the complete variable domain is GAGVSQSPSNKVTEKGKDVELRCDPISGHTALYWYRQSLGQGLEFLIYFQGNSAPDKSGLPSDRFSAERTGGSVSTLTIQRTQQEDSAVYLCASSLGQVFNQPQHFGDGTRLSIL.

This clonotype appeared a few times. The chain joins TRBV5-1 to TRBJ2-2; D might be TRBD2 (5 bases). The CDR3 spans 15 residues. Germline CDR1 SGHRS, CDR2 YFSETQ. Trimming removed 4 bases from V and 1 base from J, with 11 bases in between. The CDR3 loop is CASSRVAGNTGELFF. Written as DNA, the CDR3 is TGCGCCAGCAGCCGGGTGGCGGGGAACACCGGGGAGCTGTTTTTT. Filled out from reference TRBV5-1 and TRBJ2-2, the complete variable domain reads KAGVTQTPRYLIKTRGQQVTLSCSPISGHRSVSWYQQTPGQGLQFLFEYFSETQRNKGNFPGRFSGRQFSNSRSEMNVSTLELGDSALYLCASSRVAGNTGELFFGEGSRLTVL.

Ten or more counts support this clonotype. The genes are TRBV20-1 and TRBJ2-2; no firm D call. Germline-derived CDR1 and CDR2 are DFQATT and SNEGSKA (reference sequence). The CDR3 consists of 13 residues. V lost 2 bases, J lost 5 bases, and 9 bases lay in between. The CDR3 protein is CSARKQRTGELFF. The CDR3 DNA reads as TGCAGTGCTAGAAAGCAGCGTACCGGGGAGCTGTTTTTT.

The chain joins TRBV7-8 to TRBJ2-1, with 7 bases identical to TRBD2. The germline gives CDR1 SGHVS, CDR2 FQNEAQ. With V trimmed by 1 base and J by 8 bases, 8 bases remained unmatched. This CDR3 contains 15 residues. CDR3 DNA: TGTGCCAGCAGCTTAGTCGGGACTACAGGTCATGAGCAGTTCTTC. It translates to CASSLVGTTGHEQFF.

This clonotype was seen a handful of times. J is TRBJ2-4 and V is TRBV27, with 12 positions matching TRBD1. V lost 5 bases and J lost 5; bases outside the gene matches: 7. The CDR3 has 16 amino acids. Germline V gene data show CDR1 as MNHEY and CDR2 as SMNVEV (reference sequence). The CDR3 DNA sequence: TGTGCCAGCAGTCCCCTGGGACAGGGGGCCGAAAACATTCAGTACTTC. This codes for CASSPLGQGAENIQYF.

This clonotype has more than one count but fewer than ten. The chain has TRBV4-1 and TRBJ2-4; the match to TRBD1 covers 7 bases. Germline assignment: CDR1 MGHRA and CDR2 YSYEKL. The CDR3 has 16 amino acids. Trimming took 2 bases from V and 1 from J; bases not matched to a gene: 5. CDR3 region: CASSQMTGRAKNIQYF. CDR3 sequence (DNA): TGCGCCAGCAGCCAAATGACAGGGCGGGCCAAAAACATTCAGTACTTC.

The sample holds a few counts of this clonotype. This sequence joins TRBV4-1 and TRBJ2-7; 11 positions match TRBD1. The V segment lost 4 bases and the J segment 5 bases; nucleotides outside the gene matches: 7. The germline gives CDR1 MGHRA, CDR2 YSYEKL. The CDR3 is 15 amino acids. The CDR3 spells CASSPGQGAFHEQYV. CDR3 nucleotides: TGCGCCAGCAGCCCCGGACAGGGGGCTTTCCACGAGCAGTACGTC.

The chain uses TRBV27 and TRBJ1-2; a possible D gene is TRBD1 (5 bases). This CDR3 contains 16 residues. Trimming took 6 bases from V and 4 from J, leaving 21 bases between them. CDR1 is MNHEY and CDR2 is SMNVEV in the germline V gene (reference sequence). CDR3 DNA: TGTGCCAGCAGCACCAAGGTTGTCGACAGATTCTATGGCTACACCTTC. It encodes CASSTKVVDRFYGYTF.

The chain links TRBV6-5 to TRBJ1-2, with D perhaps TRBD1 (6 bases). Trimming left V 0 bases short and J 4 bases short, with 12 bases between. There are 15 residues in the CDR3. CDR1 is MNHEY and CDR2 is SVGAGI in the germline V gene. The CDR3 reads CASSYSKGHLYGYTF. The CDR3 coding sequence is TGTGCCAGCAGTTACTCGAAGGGACACCTCTATGGCTACACCTTC.

This clonotype was observed a handful of times. The chain uses TRBV19 and TRBJ1-5, with D unresolved. CDR1 is LNHDA and CDR2 is SQIVND in the germline V gene (reference sequence). The CDR3 contains 14 residues. Trimming stripped 3 bases from V and 4 bases from J, with 10 bases between. CDR3 residues: CASSMAADNQPQHF. Here the CDR3 DNA reads TGTGCCAGTAGTATGGCGGCAGATAATCAGCCCCAGCATTTT.

This clonotype was detected ten times or more. The J gene is TRBJ1-5, the V gene TRBV4-2; no clear D. This CDR3 region has 14 residues. From germline, CDR1 is LGHNA and CDR2 YNFKEQ. Trimming pared 0 bases from V and 8 bases from J, leaving 11 bases between. Written as DNA, the CDR3 is TGTGCCAGCAGCCAAGAGGGGATATCGGAGCCCCAGCATTTT. Amino acids: CASSQEGISEPQHF.

This rearrangement joins TRBV4-1 to TRBJ2-2, with a tentative D call TRBD1 (5 bases). Per the germline V gene, CDR1 is MGHRA and CDR2 is YSYEKL. V shed 1 base and J shed 2 bases, with 14 bases lying between them. This CDR3 contains 17 residues. The CDR3 sequence is CASSQGPQGQNTGELFF. The DNA of the CDR3 is TGCGCCAGCAGCCAAGGACCCCAGGGCCAAAACACCGGGGAGCTGTTTTTT.

This clonotype appeared a few times. The gene calls are TRBV6-2 or TRBV6-3 and TRBJ1-2; TRBD1 is a possible D gene (6 bases). The CDR3 is made up of 12 amino acids. The V end was cut by 7 bases, the J end by 6 bases, with 12 bases between. Looked up from germline, CDR1 is MNHEY and CDR2 is SVGEGT. CDR3: CASTLGGNGYTF. As DNA, the CDR3 is TGTGCCAGCACCTTGGGGGGCAATGGCTACACCTTC.

This clonotype was picked up a small number of times. The rearrangement uses TRBV4-3 and TRBJ1-2; no reliable D call. The length of the CDR3 is 14 residues. V was shortened by 0 bases and J by 8 bases, with 13 bases between the two germline ends. CDR1 is LGHNA, CDR2 YSLEER, per germline. Written as DNA, the CDR3 is TGCGCCAGCAGCCAAGATCGTGGAGGGCACGGCTACACCTTC. This translates into CASSQDRGGHGYTF.